This TCR beta chain was retrieved from a study of blood T cell repertoires in COVID-19 (dated by TCRdb to 2019 to 2021). Background on the whole study: Samples covering the acute and convalescent phases of COVID-19 were provided by collaborators in the United States, Italy and Spain. The material from the prospective study consisted of cDNA or gDNA derived from T cells, B-cell-depleted T cells, or PBMCs. The dataset comprised deeply sampled blood TCRbeta repertoires from subjects exposed to, actively infected with, or recovered from COVID-19. A freely available public database, intended as a resource for researchers studying the immune response to SARS-CoV-2, is where the repertoires were released. Samples came from the ongoing ImmuneRACE study (first 160 participants) plus 1,254 subjects from 6 global collaborators. The sample metadata nearly always contained a de-identified subject ID, COVID-19 status, age in years and sex. HLA class I and class II types, where available, came from metadata supplied by the sample provider rather than from assay-based typing.

The CDR3 spans 12 residues, from the cysteine through the phenylalanine. This entry keeps only the CDR3 DNA: 36 bases, framed from base 1. V sheds 1 base and J sheds 11 bases, leaving 11 bases between their ends. In the germline V gene (reference sequence), CDR1 corresponds to SEHNR and CDR2 to FQNEAQ. In the prospective study, participants were 18 to 89 years old, resided in about two dozen geographic areas of the United States, and were enrolled through a virtual design. To assign participants to cohorts, the prospective study relied on clinical history that participants themselves reported in a screening survey and a study questionnaire. Each participant in the prospective study had whole blood, serum and a nasopharyngeal or oropharyngeal swab collected by mobile phlebotomists. Participants in the prospective study had the option to provide additional blood draws and questionnaires over a 2-month period. Blood samples from the prospective study were shipped frozen or at room temperature prior to DNA extraction.

The immunoSEQ Assay, a bias-controlled multiplex PCR, was used to amplify TCRbeta CDR3 regions from genomic DNA. In the authors' own workflow: The number of nucleated cells in each sample was estimated from the amplification of reference gene primers within the assay. To quantify the absolute abundance of each unique TCRbeta CDR3 rearrangement, sequence reads were collapsed and filtered. Productive Simpson clonality was computed per sample as the square root of Simpson's diversity index over productive rearrangements. As stored in TCRdb, this immuneACCESS dataset retains in-frame rearrangements with V and J assigned. A fraction of the clones does not appear; measured against another copy, unresolved V genes explain less than half of the discrepancy, and the remainder lacks a known reason. The DNA gave D and trimming, while V, J and clone size come from that table. This sample holds around 190,000 clones; approximately 73% were observed only once. About 15% of the sample lies in the top ten.

What the study reported, not specific to this receptor: The quantity of clinical and demographic metadata differed by source and by participant and was supplied without curation.

On this clone itself: No antigen is known for it. It has no much larger one-base neighbor in the sample; base qualities were not kept.

The chain joins TRBV7-9 to TRBJ1-1, with the D gene not clear enough to name. The clonotype originates from a woman between 45 and 65 years old with acute COVID-19. The specimen was PBMCs or T cells enriched from blood (not recorded which). CDR3 protein: CASSLEFLRAFF. The DNA sequence is given as TGTGCCAGCAGCTTAGAATTCCTTCGGGCTTTCTTT.